This TCR beta chain is drawn from a study of blood T cells in healthy people across ages. This clonotype was counted only a few times. A second about 6 to 12 cycle PCR used barcoded and J-beta primers. TCRdb re-analysed the 5' RACE reads in MiXCR, keeping a single row per CDR3 protein. The profile shows roughly 1,700,000 distinct CDR3 sequences, about 28% of them singletons. The CDR3 length is 15 residues. Germline CDR1 DFQATT, CDR2 SNEGSKA (reference sequence). Trimming stripped 2 bases from V and 3 bases from J, with 16 bases between. Each sample gave at least 6 million isolated PBMCs. The sample consisted of blood. The rearrangement joins TRBV20-1 to TRBJ1-1, with unresolved D. The clonotype originates from a woman under 40 in good health. The CDR3, as DNA: TGCAGTGCTAGAAGGGTCCCGCTCACAGACACTGAAGCTTTCTTT. It is translated as CSARRVPLTDTEAFF.